The present T cell receptor beta chain was sequenced within a study of T cell responses to AZD1222 COVID-19 vaccine (TCRdb year 2021). Broadly, across the study: AZD1222 recipients given second doses at about 4 weeks or at about 12 weeks were pooled, since spike-specific TCR depth and breadth were not found to differ between the two schedules. A total of 230 to 250 trial participants underwent TCR sequencing, of whom roughly 210 had received two doses of AZD1222 and approximately 26 had received two doses of the MenACWY control vaccine. Trial participants were enrolled into age subgroups of 18-55, 56-69 and 70-plus years, which contained approximately 150, 28 and 58 TCR-sequenced participants, respectively. The investigation overall reported the following: CD4 TCRs associated with the vaccine covered the entire spike protein, and the dominant responses were in regions 160-218 and 743-854. Participants were mostly white British, with more females than males. The authors suggested clonal diversity may have been underestimated. Epitopes outside the regions mutated in the B.1.351 and B.1.1.7 variants were reportedly recognized by nearly half of the unique spike-specific TCRs. Conclusions about previously exposed vaccinees are limited because only a handful of AZD1222 recipients were SARS-CoV-2 seropositive at baseline. A significant rise in spike-specific TCR breadth and depth was observed after two AZD1222 doses relative to day 0 and relative to MenACWY recipients. The 56-69-year group was small, and its depth increase did not reach significance, likely because of low power. Because no samples from the day 14 peak response were available, repertoires could be characterized only after the peak T cell response.

The CDR3 regions of human TCRbeta chains were analyzed by immunosequencing. On the study's bioinformatics: Repertoire TCRs were checked for matches against a reference library of SARS-CoV-2-specific TCRs that had been generated using the MIRA antigen-specificity platform. Breadth was defined as the fraction of unique TCRs that were SARS-CoV-2-associated. Depth was defined as the fraction of total T cells that were SARS-CoV-2-associated. Using the MIRA data, each spike-specific TCR was mapped to the spike region that the TCR reacts to and placed in a CD4 or CD8 class. Log10-transformed breadth and depth values were compared by one-way ANOVA with Sidak's multiple comparisons tests. Here the immuneACCESS table is served through TCRdb, limited to in-frame sequences with V and J called. Missing clones are a known gap in these copies; in checked studies unresolved V genes cover under half, and the rest lacks a known reason. V, J and clone size are those of that table, while D and trimming were read from the DNA. The sample table shows 100,000 or so clones, and around 89% are seen once. The top ten clonotypes cover 2% to 3% of the sample.

The CDR3 contains 15 residues, cysteine and phenylalanine counted. Only CDR3 DNA is held: 45 bases, read in frame from base 1. Taken from the germline V gene, the CDR1 and CDR2 loops are SGDLS and YYNGEE. Germline trimming amounts to 0 bases on V and 8 bases on J, with 4 as the count of junction bases outside the gene matches. The time point label corresponds to: baseline before first vaccination. Samples from vaccinated people were obtained from the UK trials COV001 and COV002, which included a single-blind randomized controlled phase 2/3 trial of AZD1222 (ChAdOx1 nCoV-19) in healthy adults. For TCRbeta chain sequencing, PBMC samples from trial participants were taken at day 0 and at day 28 after the second dose. About this clone itself: Its specific antigen is unknown. No qualities accompany the bases; no much larger clone lies one base away.

Source: peripheral blood, taken on day 0 of AZD1222 vaccination. Recombination linked TRBV9 to TRBJ1-6, and 8 junction bases match TRBD1. This clonotype originated in an adult in good health. At the DNA level, the sequence is TGTGCCAGCAGCGTAGGTGGACAGGGCTATTCACCCCTCCACTTT. Translation gives CASSVGGQGYSPLHF.